This TCR beta chain was sequenced for a study of T cells in tuberculosis (dated by TCRdb to the late 2010s). A note on the overall study: To characterize T cells specific for the mycobacterial lipid antigen glucose monomycolate (GMM), the study used CD1B tetramers together with high-throughput TCR immunosequencing. In a South African clinical cohort, IGRA-negative adolescents, IGRA-positive adolescents with latent tuberculosis and adults with active tuberculosis were compared, with nine to eleven people in each group. On the study overall, not on this receptor specifically: Clinical samples were chosen by availability of cryopreserved specimens, and active tuberculosis cases were adults while controls were adolescents. An accuracy of 87% (AUROC about 0.91) was reached by a classifier using the diverse GMM-specific repertoire, compared with about 65% accuracy when GEM motif frequencies were used. The smaller NN-distances in active tuberculosis patients were driven in part by shorter CDR3-alpha lengths, while the difference seen for TCR-beta was not statistically significant. Compared with IGRA-negative controls, TCR-alpha repertoires from active tuberculosis had smaller mean NN-distances to GMM-specific TCRs, which suggests clonal expansion of these TCRs.

The table lists this clone with a count of one. No cognate antigen has been identified for it. Base qualities are not provided; no much larger clone lies one nucleotide away. Taken from cysteine to phenylalanine, the CDR3 has 15 residues. The kept DNA is CDR3 alone, 45 bases in frame from the first base. Clipping removes 4 bases from V and 6 bases from J, with 5 as the unmatched junction base count. The germline V gene specifies LGHNA as CDR1 and YNFKEQ as CDR2. The immunoSEQ multiplex PCR assay was used to generate TCR libraries, with TCR-beta and/or TCR-alpha/delta assays applied to each sample. The Illumina high-throughput platform was used to sequence the amplified TCR libraries. Regarding the original processing steps: Clustering and dimensionality reduction relied on pairwise TCRdist distances among GMM-specific receptors from T cells that were either sorted ex vivo or expanded in vitro. Each clinical repertoire received a mean NN-distance score, defined as the average TCRdist to the nearest 10% of tetramer-positive reference sequences. To compute GEM TCR motif frequency, the fraction of unique TCRs matching known GEM sequences by V/J usage and CDR3 length was calculated. Linear discriminant analysis with leave-one-out cross-validation, implemented in scikit-learn, was used to classify active tuberculosis. TCRdb took over this immuneACCESS table, retaining in-frame rearrangements with V and J assigned. Such tables are incomplete; in checked studies, under half of the missing clones stem from an unresolved V gene, and the remainder is unexplained. Clone size and V and J calls were adopted from that table, with D and trimming inferred from the DNA. The sample data list about 20,000 clones, and roughly nine tenths of these were observed just once. Under 15% of the sample comes from the top ten.

At study entry, adolescents were screened for latent tuberculosis infection using a tuberculin skin test and the QuantiFERON-TB GOLD In-Tube IGRA. Unsorted cryopreserved PBMC were immunosequenced, covering on average about 100,000 T cells per clinical donor. Eleven high schools in the Worcester region of the Western Cape, South Africa, served as enrollment sites for adolescents aged 12 to 18 years. Some ten M. tuberculosis-infected adolescents and about 10 uninfected adolescents, matched for age and sex, were selected. PBMC from adolescents were isolated by density centrifugation from freshly drawn heparinized blood and were then cryopreserved.

This receptor was taken from a donor aged 10-29 years with latent tuberculosis or without tuberculosis infection. Material: PBMCs. The chain is encoded by TRBV4-2 joined to TRBJ2-1; TRBD2 matches 11 bases in the middle. The nucleotides read TGTGCCAGCAGCCCCCTAGCGGGGGGACGCAATGAGCAGTTCTTC. This codes for CASSPLAGGRNEQFF.